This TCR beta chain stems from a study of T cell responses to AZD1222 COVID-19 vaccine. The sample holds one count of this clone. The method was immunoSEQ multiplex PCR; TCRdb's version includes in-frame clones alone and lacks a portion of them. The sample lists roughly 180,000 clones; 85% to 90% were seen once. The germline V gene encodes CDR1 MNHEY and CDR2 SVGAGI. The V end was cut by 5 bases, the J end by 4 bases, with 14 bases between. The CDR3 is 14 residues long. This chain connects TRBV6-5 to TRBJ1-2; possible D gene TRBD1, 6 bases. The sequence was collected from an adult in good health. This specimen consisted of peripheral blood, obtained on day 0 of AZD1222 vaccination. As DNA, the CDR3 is TGTGCCAGCAGTCCCAGACAGGATCTCTATGGCTACACCTTC. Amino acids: CASSPRQDLYGYTF.